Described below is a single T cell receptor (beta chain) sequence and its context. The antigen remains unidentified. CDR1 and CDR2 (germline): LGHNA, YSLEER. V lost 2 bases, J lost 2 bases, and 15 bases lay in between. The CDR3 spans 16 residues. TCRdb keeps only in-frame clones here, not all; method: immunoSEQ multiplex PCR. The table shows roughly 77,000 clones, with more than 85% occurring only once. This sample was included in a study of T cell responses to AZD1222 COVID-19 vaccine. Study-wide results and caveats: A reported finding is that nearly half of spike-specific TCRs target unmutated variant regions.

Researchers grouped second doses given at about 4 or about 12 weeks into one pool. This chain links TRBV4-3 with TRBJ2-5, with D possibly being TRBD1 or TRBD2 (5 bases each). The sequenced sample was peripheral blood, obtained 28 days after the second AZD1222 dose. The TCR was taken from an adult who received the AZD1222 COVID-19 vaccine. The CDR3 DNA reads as TGCGCCAGCAGCCAAAGTACGGGAAAGGGGCAAGAGACCCAGTACTTC. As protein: CASSQSTGKGQETQYF.